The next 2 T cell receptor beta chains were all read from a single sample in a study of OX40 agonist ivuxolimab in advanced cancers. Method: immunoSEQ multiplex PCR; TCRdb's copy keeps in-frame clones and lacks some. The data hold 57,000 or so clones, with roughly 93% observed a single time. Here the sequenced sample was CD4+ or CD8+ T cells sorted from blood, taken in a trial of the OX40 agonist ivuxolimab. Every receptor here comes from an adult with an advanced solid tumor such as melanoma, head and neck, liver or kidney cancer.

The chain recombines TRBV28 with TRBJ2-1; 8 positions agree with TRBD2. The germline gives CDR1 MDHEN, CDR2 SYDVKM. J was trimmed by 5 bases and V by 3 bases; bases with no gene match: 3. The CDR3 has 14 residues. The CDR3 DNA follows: TGTGCCAGCAGTTTGCCAGCGGGGGACAATGAGCAGTTCTTC. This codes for CASSLPAGDNEQFF.

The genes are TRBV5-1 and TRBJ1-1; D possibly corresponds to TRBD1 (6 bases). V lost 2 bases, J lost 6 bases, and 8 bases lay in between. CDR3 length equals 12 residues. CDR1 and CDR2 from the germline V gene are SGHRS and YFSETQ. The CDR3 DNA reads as TGCGCCAGCAGCTTCGAGGGGGCTGAAGCTTTCTTT. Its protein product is CASSFEGAEAFF. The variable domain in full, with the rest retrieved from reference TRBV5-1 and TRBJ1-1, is KAGVTQTPRYLIKTRGQQVTLSCSPISGHRSVSWYQQTPGQGLQFLFEYFSETQRNKGNFPGRFSGRQFSNSRSEMNVSTLELGDSALYLCASSFEGAEAFFGQGTRLTVV.